This T cell receptor beta chain was documented in a study of T cell responses to AZD1222 COVID-19 vaccine. CDR3 length equals 15 residues. The germline V gene encodes CDR1 WNHNN and CDR2 SYGVQD (reference sequence). V shed 3 bases, J shed 8 bases, and the junction held 1 base outside the gene matches. Study conclusions and caveats: Clonal diversity was possibly underestimated, and the donors were mostly white British, with more females.

Profiled with immunoSEQ multiplex PCR; TCRdb holds only in-frame clones, not every one. The table shows about 60,000 clones, with 80% to 85% occurring only once. The sample holds a few counts of this clone. What it binds is unknown. V gene TRBV10-1 combines with J gene TRBJ2-1; TRBD2 matches 16 bases. This material consisted of peripheral blood, taken on day 0 of AZD1222 vaccination. The source is an adult in good health. CDR3 sequence reads: CASSEGTSGGDEQFF. CDR3 nucleotides: TGCGCCAGCAGTGAAGGGACTAGCGGGGGGGATGAGCAGTTCTTC.